The present T cell receptor beta chain was sequenced within a study of PD-1 blockade in classical Hodgkin lymphoma (dated by TCRdb to 2020 to 2022). Regarding the study in general: Nivolumab dosing was 3 mg/kg intravenously every 2 weeks, continuing until either disease progression or unacceptable toxicity. A peripheral blood immune signature of response to PD-1 blockade in classical Hodgkin lymphoma was defined using TCR beta sequencing and CyTOF. What the work shows at the level of the full study, not this receptor alone: Trial patients with a complete response had baseline diversity similar to that of newly diagnosed patients, while partial responders and progressors had significantly lower diversity. By C4D1, a significant rise was seen in CD4+ TCR diversity but not in CD8+ TCR diversity (p=0.0027 vs p=0.16), and the rise was most apparent among complete responders (p=0.02). Baseline TCR diversity was reported to be lower in newly diagnosed patients than in healthy donors and to be lower still in relapsed/refractory patients. Diversity was lower in patients who began nivolumab less than 1 year after ASCT, so these patients were left out of later analyses to avoid confounding by immune reconstitution. The study was restricted to a single clinical trial cohort, and the causes of repertoire differences, possibly disease activity or prior therapy, were left undefined.

Points on this clone: Its binding antigen is unknown. No qualities accompany the bases; no much larger clone lies one base away.

Genomic DNA was extracted with the Qiagen DNeasy kit from unsorted PBMCs and from negatively selected CD4+ and CD8+ fractions. Using primers that anneal to V and J segments, immunoSEQ multiplex PCR amplified the TCR beta CDR3 regions. A synthetic immune receptor repertoire was used to minimize amplification bias, and any residual bias was removed computationally once sequencing was done. The study's processing was this. Custom Python scripts were used to quantify repertoire diversity as the Shannon entropy index. Unsorted, CD4+ and CD8+ repertoires were examined separately, except in combined analyses, for which CD4+ and CD8+ sequences were merged in silico. Clonal expansion was defined as a frequency increase of at least 2-fold after treatment compared with C1D1, and clones undetected at baseline were assigned a pseudocount of 0.5. Singleton clones were defined as clones with 0 or 1 copy at C1D1, and non-singleton clones were defined as clones with 2 or more copies. Clones expanded in unsorted samples were assigned a CD4+, CD8+ or unknown annotation through matching of protein sequences in sorted samples from the same patient. Diversity changes from C1D1 to C4D1 were tested in paired samples using Wilcoxon tests. What TCRdb holds here is the immuneACCESS table cut down to in-frame rearrangements. Part of the clones is not present; checked against another copy, under half of the missing clones reflect an unresolved V gene, and the others are unexplained. Clone size and the V and J calls come from that table; the DNA yielded D and trimming. The sample includes about 19,000 clones, with around 80% observed a single time. Around 40% of the sample comes from the top ten.

CDR1 and CDR2 are drawn from the germline V gene (reference sequence): SGHKS, YYEKEE. V sheds 2 bases and J sheds 5 bases, leaving 5 bases between their ends. From its cysteine to its phenylalanine, the CDR3 spans 12 amino acids. Kept here is only the CDR3 DNA, which spans 36 bases and is read in frame from base 1. In light of the paper, this sample's time point label describes: cycle 4 day 1 (C4D1), after 6 weeks of nivolumab. All trial patients had relapsed after autologous stem cell transplantation, with cohorts A, B and C differing in prior brentuximab vedotin exposure. The trial cohort was composed of about 54 patients with relapsed/refractory classical Hodgkin lymphoma, for whom complete response, partial response or progressive disease was recorded as best overall response. Trial patients were treated with single-agent nivolumab in the multi-cohort phase II CheckMate 205 trial. An independent review committee assessed best overall response by applying the 2007 International Working Group response criteria. Trial PBMCs were collected immediately before nivolumab initiation (C1D1) and during therapy at cycle 2 day 1 and cycle 4 day 1. Peripheral blood was collected in 8 mL Vacutainer Cell Preparation Tubes, from which PBMCs were isolated by centrifugation and then cryopreserved.

The source is a human donor with classical Hodgkin lymphoma. The chain is assembled from TRBV5-5 and TRBJ2-1; there is no confident call for the D gene. Specimen: peripheral blood mononuclear cells (PBMCs), collected before the fourth cycle of nivolumab. The DNA reads as follows: TGTGCCAGCAGCTTTGTCGACAATGAGCAGTTCTTC. Its product reads: CASSFVDNEQFF.